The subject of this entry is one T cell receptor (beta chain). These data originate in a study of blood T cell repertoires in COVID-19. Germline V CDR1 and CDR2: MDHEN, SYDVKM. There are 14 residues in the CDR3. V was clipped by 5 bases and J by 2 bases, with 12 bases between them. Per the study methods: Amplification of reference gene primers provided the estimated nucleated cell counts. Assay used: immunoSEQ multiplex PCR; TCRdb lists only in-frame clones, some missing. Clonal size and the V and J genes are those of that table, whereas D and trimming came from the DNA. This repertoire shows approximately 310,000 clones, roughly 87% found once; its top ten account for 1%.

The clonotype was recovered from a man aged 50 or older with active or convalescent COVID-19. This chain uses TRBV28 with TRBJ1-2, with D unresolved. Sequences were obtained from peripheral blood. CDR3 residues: CASSLLGGNYGYTF. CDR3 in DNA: TGTGCCAGCAGTCTCCTGGGCGGGAACTATGGCTACACCTTC.